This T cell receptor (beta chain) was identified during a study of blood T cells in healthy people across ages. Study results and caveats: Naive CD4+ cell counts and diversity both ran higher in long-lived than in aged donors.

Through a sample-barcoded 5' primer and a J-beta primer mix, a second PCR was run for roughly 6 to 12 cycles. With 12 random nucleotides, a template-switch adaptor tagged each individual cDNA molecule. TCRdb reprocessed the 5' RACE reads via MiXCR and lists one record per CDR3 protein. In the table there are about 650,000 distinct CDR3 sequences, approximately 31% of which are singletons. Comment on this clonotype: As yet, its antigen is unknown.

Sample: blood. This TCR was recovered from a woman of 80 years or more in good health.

For the CDR3, the DNA is TGCAGTGCCCTACAATCTACAGGGACAAATCAGCCCCAGCATTTT. Translating it yields CSALQSTGTNQPQHF. This chain links TRBV20-1 with TRBJ1-5; D possibly corresponds to TRBD1 (6 bases). Trimming took 6 bases from V and 4 from J, leaving 19 bases between them. Germline lookup yields CDR1 DFQATT and CDR2 SNEGSKA (reference sequence). The CDR3 extends over 15 amino acids.